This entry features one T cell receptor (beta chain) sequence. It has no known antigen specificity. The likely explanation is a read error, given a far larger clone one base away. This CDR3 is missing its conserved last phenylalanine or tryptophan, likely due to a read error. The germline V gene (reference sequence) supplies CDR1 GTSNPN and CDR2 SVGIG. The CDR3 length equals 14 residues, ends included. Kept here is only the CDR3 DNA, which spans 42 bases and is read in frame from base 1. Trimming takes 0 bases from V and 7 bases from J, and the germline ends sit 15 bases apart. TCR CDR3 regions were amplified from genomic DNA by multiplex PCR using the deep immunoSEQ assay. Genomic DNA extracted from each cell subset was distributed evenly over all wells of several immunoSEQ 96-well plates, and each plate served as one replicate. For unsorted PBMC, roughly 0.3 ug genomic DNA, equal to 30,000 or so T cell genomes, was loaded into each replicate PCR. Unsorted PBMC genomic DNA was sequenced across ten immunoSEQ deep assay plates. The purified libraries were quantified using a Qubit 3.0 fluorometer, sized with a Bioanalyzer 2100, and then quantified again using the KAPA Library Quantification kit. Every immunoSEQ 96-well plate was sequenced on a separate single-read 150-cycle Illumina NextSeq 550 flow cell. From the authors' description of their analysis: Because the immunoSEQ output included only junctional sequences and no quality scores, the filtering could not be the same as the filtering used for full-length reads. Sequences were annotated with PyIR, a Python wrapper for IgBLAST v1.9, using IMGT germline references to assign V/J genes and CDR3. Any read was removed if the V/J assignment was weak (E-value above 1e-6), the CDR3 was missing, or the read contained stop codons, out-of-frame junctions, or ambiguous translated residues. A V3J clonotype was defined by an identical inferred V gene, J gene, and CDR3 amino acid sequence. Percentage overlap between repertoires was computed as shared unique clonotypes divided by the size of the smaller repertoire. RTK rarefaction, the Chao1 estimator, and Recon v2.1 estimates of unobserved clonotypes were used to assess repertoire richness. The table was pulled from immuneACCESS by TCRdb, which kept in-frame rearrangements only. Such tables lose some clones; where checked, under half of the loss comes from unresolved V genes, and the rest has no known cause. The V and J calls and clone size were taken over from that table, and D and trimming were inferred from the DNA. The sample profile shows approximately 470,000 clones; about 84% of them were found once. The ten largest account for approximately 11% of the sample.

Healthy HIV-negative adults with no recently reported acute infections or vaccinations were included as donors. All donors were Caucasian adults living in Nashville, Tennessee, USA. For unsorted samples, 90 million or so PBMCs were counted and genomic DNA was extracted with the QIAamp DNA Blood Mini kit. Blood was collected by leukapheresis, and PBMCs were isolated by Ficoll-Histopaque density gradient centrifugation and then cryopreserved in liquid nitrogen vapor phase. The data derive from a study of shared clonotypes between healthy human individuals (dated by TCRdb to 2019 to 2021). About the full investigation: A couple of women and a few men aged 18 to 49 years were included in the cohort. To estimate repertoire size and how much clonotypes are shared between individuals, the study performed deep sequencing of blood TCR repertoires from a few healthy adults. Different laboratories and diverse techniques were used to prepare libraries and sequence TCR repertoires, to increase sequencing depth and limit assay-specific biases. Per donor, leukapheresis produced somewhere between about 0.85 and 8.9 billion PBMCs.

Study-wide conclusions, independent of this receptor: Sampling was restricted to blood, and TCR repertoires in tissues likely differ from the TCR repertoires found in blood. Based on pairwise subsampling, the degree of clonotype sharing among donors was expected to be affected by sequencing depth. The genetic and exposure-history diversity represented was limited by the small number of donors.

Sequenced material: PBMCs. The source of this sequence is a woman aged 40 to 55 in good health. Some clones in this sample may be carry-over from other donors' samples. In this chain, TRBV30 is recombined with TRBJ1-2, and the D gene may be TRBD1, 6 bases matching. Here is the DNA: TGTGCCTGGAGTGTACTGTCGGGGGCGGGTGGCTACACCCTC. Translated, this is CAWSVLSGAGGYTL.